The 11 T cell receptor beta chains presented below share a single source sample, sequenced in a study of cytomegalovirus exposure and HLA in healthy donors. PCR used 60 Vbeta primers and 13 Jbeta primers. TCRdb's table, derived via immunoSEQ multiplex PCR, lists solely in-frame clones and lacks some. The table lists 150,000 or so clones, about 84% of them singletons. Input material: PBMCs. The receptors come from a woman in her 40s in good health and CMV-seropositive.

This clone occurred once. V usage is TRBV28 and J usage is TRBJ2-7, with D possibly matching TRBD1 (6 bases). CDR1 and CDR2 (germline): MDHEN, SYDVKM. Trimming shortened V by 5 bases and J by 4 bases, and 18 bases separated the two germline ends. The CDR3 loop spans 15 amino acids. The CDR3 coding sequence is TGTGCCAGCAGTGCGGCCGGGACAAAGGCGTACGAGCAGTACTTC. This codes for CASSAAGTKAYEQYF.

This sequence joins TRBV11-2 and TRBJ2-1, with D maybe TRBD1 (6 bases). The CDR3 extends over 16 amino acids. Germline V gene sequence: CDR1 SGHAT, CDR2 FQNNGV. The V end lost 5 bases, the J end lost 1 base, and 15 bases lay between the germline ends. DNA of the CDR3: TGTGCCAGCAGCCAGGGGTGGAATCCATCCTACAATGAGCAGTTCTTC. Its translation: CASSQGWNPSYNEQFF. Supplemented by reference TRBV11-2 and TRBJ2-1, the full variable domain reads EAGVAQSPRYKIIEKRQSVAFWCNPISGHATLYWYQQILGQGPKLLIQFQNNGVVDDSQLPKDRFSAERLKGVDSTLKIQPAKLEDSAVYLCASSQGWNPSYNEQFFGPGTRLTVL.

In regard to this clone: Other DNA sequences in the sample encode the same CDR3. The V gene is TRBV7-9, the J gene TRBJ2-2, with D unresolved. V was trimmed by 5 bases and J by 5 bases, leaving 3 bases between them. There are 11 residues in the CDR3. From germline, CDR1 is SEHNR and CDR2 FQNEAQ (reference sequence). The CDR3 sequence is CASSLTGELFF. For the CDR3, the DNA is TGTGCCAGCAGCCTAACCGGGGAGCTGTTTTTT.

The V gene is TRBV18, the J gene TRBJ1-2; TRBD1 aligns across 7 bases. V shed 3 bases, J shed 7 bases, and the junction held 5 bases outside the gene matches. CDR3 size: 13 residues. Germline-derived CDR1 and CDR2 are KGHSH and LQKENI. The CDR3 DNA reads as TGTGCCAGCTCACCGGAGGGGGCGCTTGGCTACACCTTC. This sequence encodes CASSPEGALGYTF.

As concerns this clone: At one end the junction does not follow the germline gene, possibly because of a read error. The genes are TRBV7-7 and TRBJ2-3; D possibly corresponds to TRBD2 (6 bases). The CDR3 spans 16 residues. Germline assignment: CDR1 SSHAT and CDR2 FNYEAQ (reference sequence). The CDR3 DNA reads TGTGCTAGCAGCCCGATCATACGGCGGGACACAGATACGCAGTATTTT. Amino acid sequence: CASSPIIRRDTDTQYF.

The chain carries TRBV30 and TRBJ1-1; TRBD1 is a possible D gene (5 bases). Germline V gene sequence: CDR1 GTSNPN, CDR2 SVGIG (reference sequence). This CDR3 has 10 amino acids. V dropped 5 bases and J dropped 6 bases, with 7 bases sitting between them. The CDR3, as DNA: TGTGCCTGGGGAGGGGCTGAAGCTTTCTTT. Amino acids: CAWGGAEAFF.

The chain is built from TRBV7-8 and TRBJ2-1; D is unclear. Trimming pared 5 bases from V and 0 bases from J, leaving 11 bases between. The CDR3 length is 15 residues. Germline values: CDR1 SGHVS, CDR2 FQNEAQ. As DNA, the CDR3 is TGTGCCAGCAGCCCTACTCAAATCTCCTACAATGAGCAGTTCTTC. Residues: CASSPTQISYNEQFF.

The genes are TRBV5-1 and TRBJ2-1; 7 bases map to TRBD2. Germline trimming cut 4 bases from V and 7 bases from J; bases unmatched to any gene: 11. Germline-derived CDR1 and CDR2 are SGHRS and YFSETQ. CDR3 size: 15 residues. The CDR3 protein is CASSPPGGGVNEQFF. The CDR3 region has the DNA TGCGCCAGCAGCCCCCCGGGGGGAGGGGTAAATGAGCAGTTCTTC.

CDR3 coding DNA: TGTGCCAGCAGCCCGACAAACAGGATTGCGACTGAAGCTTTCTTT. It codes for CASSPTNRIATEAFF. The chain has TRBV11-1 and TRBJ1-1; perhaps TRBD1 as D (5 bases). V was shortened by 5 bases and J by 5 bases, with 18 bases between the two germline ends. Germline values: CDR1 SGHAT, CDR2 FQDESV (reference sequence). CDR3 length: 15 amino acids.

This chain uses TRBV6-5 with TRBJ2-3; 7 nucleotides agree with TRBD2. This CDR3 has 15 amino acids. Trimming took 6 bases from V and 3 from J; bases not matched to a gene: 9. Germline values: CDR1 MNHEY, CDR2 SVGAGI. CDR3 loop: CASRGRGSGTDTQYF. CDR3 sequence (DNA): TGTGCCAGCAGGGGGAGGGGTAGCGGGACAGATACGCAGTATTTT.

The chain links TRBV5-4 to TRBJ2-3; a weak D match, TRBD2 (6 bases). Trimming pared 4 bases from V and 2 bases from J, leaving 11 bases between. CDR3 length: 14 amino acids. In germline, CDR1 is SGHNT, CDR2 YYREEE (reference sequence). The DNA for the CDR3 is TGTGCCAGCAGCGCGGGACCGATCACAGATACGCAGTATTTT. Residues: CASSAGPITDTQYF.